These 31 T cell receptor beta chains were sequenced from one sample in a study of shared clonotypes between healthy human individuals (TCRdb year 2020). CD8 naive samples were obtained by positive selection for CCR7 among CD45RO-negative cells, yielding a CD45RA+CCR7+ population from which TemRA cells were excluded. Library preparation used the immunoSEQ multiplex PCR assay. This is the immuneACCESS table as TCRdb keeps it, with only in-frame sequences that have V and J called. A part of the clones is gone; compared with another copy, unresolved V genes explain less than half, and the rest is unexplained. This sample holds more than 2 million clones; about 95% were observed only once. The top ten constitute roughly 1% of the sample. The sequencing input was naive CD8+ T cells sorted from blood. Taken with the paper, the label for cell subset or site translates to: CD45RA+CCR7+. The source of these receptors is a young man in good health.

In the case of this clone: This same CDR3 is encoded by further DNA sequences in the sample. V and J are TRBV6-5 and TRBJ1-1, with 7 positions matching TRBD1. This CDR3 region has 13 residues. From germline, CDR1 is MNHEY and CDR2 SVGAGI. V shed 2 bases and J 4 bases; nucleotides not matched to a gene: 1. CDR3 coding DNA: TGTGCCAGCAGTTACGCAGGGGGCACTGAAGCTTTCTTT. Its protein product is CASSYAGGTEAFF.

The gene calls are TRBV7-9 and TRBJ2-2, with 9 bases fitting TRBD2. The V gene end was trimmed by 4 bases and the J gene end by 6 bases; junction bases not matched to a gene: 3. Germline V gives CDR1 SEHNR, CDR2 FQNEAQ (reference sequence). This CDR3 is built from 14 residues. For the CDR3, the DNA is TGTGCCAGCAGCTGGAGCGGGAGGCCCGGGGAGCTGTTTTTT. This encodes CASSWSGRPGELFF.

V and J are TRBV7-9 and TRBJ2-7, with D perhaps matching TRBD1 (5 bases). The germline V gene has CDR1 SEHNR and CDR2 FQNEAQ (reference sequence). The CDR3 runs to 12 residues. Trimming removed 2 bases from V and 7 bases from J, with 9 bases in between. The CDR3 region has the DNA TGTGCCAGCAGCTTACAGGGCGAGGAGCAGTACTTC. It is translated as CASSLQGEEQYF.

This sequence joins TRBV13 and TRBJ2-1, with a possible D match to TRBD2 (6 bases). Trimming removed 10 bases from V and 8 bases from J, with 21 bases in between. This CDR3 region has 14 residues. CDR1 and CDR2 from the germline V gene are PRHDT and FYEKMQ (reference sequence). The CDR3 region has the DNA TGTGCCACGCGGGGTAGGGACCAGGGCCATGAGCAGTTCTTC. As protein: CATRGRDQGHEQFF.

The J gene is TRBJ2-7, the V gene TRBV13; D is uncertain. V was shortened by 5 bases and J by 3 bases, with 17 bases between the two germline ends. This CDR3 contains 15 residues. Germline assignment: CDR1 PRHDT and CDR2 FYEKMQ (reference sequence). DNA of the CDR3: TGTGCCAGCAGCCCACCCAATGGGCCAGACTACGAGCAGTACTTC. Translating gives CASSPPNGPDYEQYF.

In DNA, the CDR3 is TGTGCCAGCCTTACTGGGTCCTCTAGCACAGATACGCAGTATTTT. Protein sequence: CASLTGSSSTDTQYF. The genes are TRBV2 and TRBJ2-3; D call uncertain. This CDR3 has 15 residues. V was pared by 8 bases and J by 0 bases, with 15 bases between. Looked up from germline, CDR1 is SNHLY and CDR2 is FYNNEI.

The CDR3 loop is CASSDGLAGDPYEQYF. DNA for the CDR3: TGTGCCAGCAGTGACGGACTAGCGGGGGATCCCTACGAGCAGTACTTC. The chain combines TRBV2 with TRBJ2-7, with 13 bases that match TRBD2. The germline V gene has CDR1 SNHLY and CDR2 FYNNEI. Trimming at V came to 3 bases and at J to 2 bases, leaving 4 bases not matched to a gene. This CDR3 is built from 16 residues.

The J gene is TRBJ1-1, the V gene TRBV2; 8 positions agree with TRBD1. Germline V gene sequence: CDR1 SNHLY, CDR2 FYNNEI. The ends lost 6 bases at V and 10 bases at J; junction bases unmatched: 7. The CDR3 contains 12 residues. The chain's CDR3 is CASRTGDLGAFF. The CDR3 bases are TGTGCCAGCAGGACAGGGGATCTTGGAGCTTTCTTT.

This chain links TRBV11-2 with TRBJ2-1; D might be TRBD1 (6 bases). The germline V gene encodes CDR1 SGHAT and CDR2 FQNNGV. The CDR3 contains 15 residues. The ends were cut back, 1 base at V and 6 bases at J, with 13 bases in the middle. In nucleotides, the CDR3 is TGTGCCAGCAGCTTAGGGAACTCAGGGGCCAATGAGCAGTTCTTC. Its protein is CASSLGNSGANEQFF.

This chain uses TRBV19 with TRBJ1-2, with a weak D call TRBD1 (6 bases). This CDR3 is built from 16 residues. Germline V gives CDR1 LNHDA, CDR2 SQIVND (reference sequence). V was cut by 6 bases and J by 8 bases, with 25 bases left in between. The CDR3 here is CASSHTQDRVFDGYTF. The DNA of the CDR3 is TGTGCCAGTAGCCATACCCAGGACAGAGTCTTTGACGGCTACACCTTC.

The chain employs TRBV5-5 and TRBJ1-2, with D unclear. The germline V gene has CDR1 SGHKS and CDR2 YYEKEE (reference sequence). The CDR3 runs to 14 residues. V was cut by 2 bases and J by 0 bases, with 8 bases left in between. The CDR3 bases are TGTGCCAGCAGCTTCGTTACTCCTAACTATGGCTACACCTTC. Translated, it gives CASSFVTPNYGYTF.

The rearrangement uses TRBV5-4 and TRBJ2-5; 8 nucleotides line up with TRBD2. V lost 0 bases, J lost 9 bases, and 1 base stayed unmatched. CDR1 and CDR2 from the germline V gene are SGHNT and YYREEE (reference sequence). This CDR3 comprises 12 residues. DNA of the CDR3: TGTGCCAGCAGCTTGGTCGGGGGGGCCCAGTACTTC. Amino acid sequence: CASSLVGGAQYF.

V gene TRBV27 combines with J gene TRBJ2-1, with D perhaps TRBD1 (5 bases). Germline lookup yields CDR1 MNHEY and CDR2 SMNVEV (reference sequence). CDR3 length: 13 amino acids. V dropped 9 bases and J dropped 7 bases, with 16 bases sitting between them. The CDR3 DNA sequence: TGTGCCAGTAGGAGCAGGGTTCGGAATGAGCAGTTCTTC. This encodes CASRSRVRNEQFF.

The chain combines TRBV2 with TRBJ2-7, with D perhaps TRBD1 or TRBD2 (6 bases each). Germline CDR1 and CDR2: SNHLY and FYNNEI. This CDR3 has 13 residues. V was cut by 6 bases and J by 3 bases, with 12 bases left in between. DNA for the CDR3: TGTGCCAGCAGGGAGGGACATAGCTACGAGCAGTACTTC. Translating gives CASREGHSYEQYF.

This clone has a single count. The junction and the germline gene differ at one end; a read error may be behind it. The CDR3 DNA sequence: TGTGCCAGCAGCCTAGCGGGGGGGCGCCCTGAGCAGTTCTTC. It specifies CASSLAGGRPEQFF. The rearrangement joins TRBV7-2 to TRBJ2-1; the match to TRBD2 covers 12 bases. The CDR3 consists of 14 residues. Germline V lookup: CDR1 SGHTA, CDR2 FQGNSA.

As for this clone: The sample holds other DNA sequences that translate to the same CDR3. This chain connects TRBV9 to TRBJ2-3; 7 positions agree with TRBD2. Germline CDR1 SGDLS, CDR2 YYNGEE. The CDR3 runs 14 residues. The J segment lost 1 base and the V segment lost 5 bases, leaving 4 bases of the junction unmatched. The CDR3, as DNA: TGTGCCAGCAGTCCGGGAGGCGGCACAGATACGCAGTATTTT. Protein product: CASSPGGGTDTQYF.

This clone came up once. The same CDR3 arises from other DNA sequences in this sample as well. The CDR3 bases are TGTGCCAGCAGTTACTCGGAGGGTAGCAATCAGCCCCAGCATTTT. Residues: CASSYSEGSNQPQHF. V usage is TRBV6-6 and J usage is TRBJ1-5; D call uncertain. Per the germline V gene, CDR1 is MNHNY and CDR2 is SVGAGI (reference sequence). The CDR3 runs to 15 residues. V was cut by 0 bases and J by 0 bases, with 6 bases left in between.

The chain links TRBV25-1 to TRBJ1-1, with no clear D. Germline V CDR1 and CDR2: MGHDK, SYGVNS. CDR3 length equals 14 residues. V lost 6 bases and J lost 4, with 15 bases in between. In nucleotides, the CDR3 is TGTGCCAGCAGCCGAGGGCTGGGAGCCACTGAAGCTTTCTTT. Encoded protein: CASSRGLGATEAFF.

The V and J genes are TRBV7-9 and TRBJ2-1, with a tentative D call TRBD1 (7 bases). This CDR3 region has 15 residues. V lost 3 bases, J lost 5 bases, and 14 bases lay in between. CDR1 and CDR2 (germline): SEHNR, FQNEAQ (reference sequence). The DNA of the CDR3 is TGTGCCAGCAGCTTGTTTCAGGGGGAGGACAATGAGCAGTTCTTC. It is translated as CASSLFQGEDNEQFF.

Remarks on this clone: This CDR3 is also generated by other DNA sequences in the sample. The rearrangement links TRBV7-6 to TRBJ2-2; D may be TRBD2 (6 bases). V shed 5 bases and J shed 4 bases, with 11 bases lying between them. This CDR3 is built from 14 residues. Germline V CDR1 and CDR2: SGHVS, FNYEAQ. The CDR3 DNA follows: TGTGCCAGCAGCCTACTGGGGGGCACCGGGGAGCTGTTTTTT. It translates to CASSLLGGTGELFF.

The rearrangement joins TRBV29-1 to TRBJ2-2, with D possibly being TRBD2 (5 bases). The CDR3 loop spans 12 amino acids. In germline, CDR1 is SQVTM, CDR2 ANQGSEA. The germline V and J ends were trimmed by 5 bases and 7 bases, with 11 bases remaining between them. The CDR3 DNA reads as TGCAGCGTTCCACTGGAGGTCGGGGAGCTGTTTTTT. It specifies CSVPLEVGELFF.

This chain connects TRBV6-4 to TRBJ1-5; 7 nucleotides agree with TRBD1. CDR1 MRHNA and CDR2 SNTAGT come from the germline V gene. The CDR3 extends over 16 amino acids. With 8 bases clipped from V and 3 bases from J, the junction kept 13 bases outside the gene matches. CDR3 region: CASSPLRQGFNQPQHF. The CDR3 region has the DNA TGTGCCAGCTCCCCCCTACGACAGGGATTCAATCAGCCCCAGCATTTT.

This chain uses TRBV30 with TRBJ2-3, with D maybe TRBD2 (5 bases). Between the trimmed V and J ends, which lost 4 bases and 2 bases, there was a span of 25 bases. This CDR3 spans 18 amino acids. From germline, CDR1 is GTSNPN and CDR2 SVGIG (reference sequence). CDR3 in amino acids: CAWTTDQRTHGYTDTQYF. The DNA for the CDR3 is TGTGCCTGGACCACGGACCAGCGGACCCACGGATACACAGATACGCAGTATTTT. Full variable domain (rest looked up from reference TRBV30 and TRBJ2-3): SQTIHQWPATLVQPVGSPLSLECTVEGTSNPNLYWYRQAAGRGLQLLFYSVGIGQISSEVPQNLSASRPQDRQFILSSKKLLLSDSGFYLCAWTTDQRTHGYTDTQYFGPGTRLTVL.

V gene TRBV28 combines with J gene TRBJ2-3; D perhaps matches TRBD2 (6 bases). V lost 2 bases and J lost 2, with 17 bases in between. This CDR3 spans 17 amino acids. Germline lookup yields CDR1 MDHEN and CDR2 SYDVKM. The CDR3 nucleotides are TGTGCCAGCAGTTTAGCACCTACTAGCTCGCTCACAGATACGCAGTATTTT. Protein: CASSLAPTSSLTDTQYF. Combining the CDR3 with reference TRBV28 and TRBJ2-3 gives the whole variable domain DVKVTQSSRYLVKRTGEKVFLECVQDMDHENMFWYRQDPGLGLRLIYFSYDVKMKEKGDIPEGYSVSREKKERFSLILESASTNQTSMYLCASSLAPTSSLTDTQYFGPGTRLTVL.

V usage is TRBV4-1 and J usage is TRBJ2-7; TRBD1 aligns across 8 bases. There are 14 residues in the CDR3. V shed 1 base, J shed 3 bases, and the junction held 2 bases outside the gene matches. CDR1 MGHRA and CDR2 YSYEKL come from the germline V gene. The CDR3 loop reads CASSQVTGGYEQYF. The CDR3 nucleotides are TGCGCCAGCAGCCAAGTAACAGGGGGCTACGAGCAGTACTTC.

Comment on this clone: Compared with germline, one end of the junction differs, possibly owing to a read error. The CDR3 sequence: CASSFLGTSGRAAQSYNEQFF. The CDR3 DNA sequence: TGTGCTAGCAGCTTCCTCGGGACGAGCGGGAGGGCTGCCCAGTCCTACAATGAGCAGTTCTTC. This chain uses TRBV7-7 with TRBJ2-1, with 10 bases matching TRBD2. Germline-derived CDR1 and CDR2 are SSHAT and FNYEAQ (reference sequence). This CDR3 is built from 21 residues. The full variable domain, with the rest looked up from reference TRBV7-7 and TRBJ2-1, is GAGVSQSPRYKVTKRGQDVTLRCDPISSHATLYWYQQALGQGPEFLTYFNYEAQPDKSGLPSDRFSAERPEGSISTLTIQRTEQRDSAMYRCASSFLGTSGRAAQSYNEQFFGPGTRLTVL.

The sample holds a few counts of this clone. The sample holds other DNA sequences that translate to the same CDR3. The chain carries TRBV30 and TRBJ1-1; 9 nucleotides match TRBD1. The CDR3 spans 13 residues. The germline V gene has CDR1 GTSNPN and CDR2 SVGIG (reference sequence). Trimming cost V 0 bases and J 5 bases; bases outside gene matches: 1. CDR3 DNA sequence: TGTGCCTGGAGTGTACAGGGGGCGACTGAAGCTTTCTTT. The encoded protein is CAWSVQGATEAFF.

The chain uses TRBV7-9 and TRBJ2-2, with TRBD1 identical over 8 bases. The CDR3 is 17 residues long. Per the germline V gene, CDR1 is SEHNR and CDR2 is FQNEAQ (reference sequence). V trimming: 5 bases; J trimming: 1 base; junction bases outside the gene matches: 9. DNA of the CDR3: TGTGCCAGCAGCCCTTTACCGGGACAGGTGAACACCGGGGAGCTGTTTTTT. Protein product: CASSPLPGQVNTGELFF. Full variable domain (missing parts from reference TRBV7-9 and TRBJ2-2): DTGVSQNPRHKITKRGQNVTFRCDPISEHNRLYWYRQTLGQGPEFLTYFQNEAQLEKSRLLSDRFSAERPKGSFSTLEIQRTEQGDSAMYLCASSPLPGQVNTGELFFGEGSRLTVL.

In the case of this clone: Germline and junction disagree at one end, which may indicate a read error. The CDR3 region is CASSESGLF. The CDR3 region has the DNA TGTGCCAGCAGTGAATCGGGCCTCTTT. The gene calls are TRBV6-1 and TRBJ1-1; D not resolved. Germline CDR1 is MNHNS and CDR2 is SASEGT. The CDR3 is made up of 9 amino acids.

This clone was observed once. The chain recombines TRBV5-5 with TRBJ2-1; the match to TRBD2 covers 9 bases. The germline V gene has CDR1 SGHKS and CDR2 YYEKEE (reference sequence). The length of the CDR3 is 16 residues. Trimming removed 4 bases from V and 0 bases from J; junction bases left unmatched: 5. As DNA, the CDR3 is TGTGCCAGCAGCGGGGGGACTAGCCTCTCCTACAATGAGCAGTTCTTC. Its translation: CASSGGTSLSYNEQFF.

This chain joins TRBV9 and TRBJ2-1; possible D gene TRBD1, 6 bases. This CDR3 is built from 14 residues. V lost 2 bases to trimming and J lost 9 bases, with 15 bases between them. The germline V gene has CDR1 SGDLS and CDR2 YYNGEE. The CDR3 is CASSVWAGAIEQFF. CDR3 sequence (DNA): TGTGCCAGCAGCGTCTGGGCAGGGGCGATTGAGCAGTTCTTC.